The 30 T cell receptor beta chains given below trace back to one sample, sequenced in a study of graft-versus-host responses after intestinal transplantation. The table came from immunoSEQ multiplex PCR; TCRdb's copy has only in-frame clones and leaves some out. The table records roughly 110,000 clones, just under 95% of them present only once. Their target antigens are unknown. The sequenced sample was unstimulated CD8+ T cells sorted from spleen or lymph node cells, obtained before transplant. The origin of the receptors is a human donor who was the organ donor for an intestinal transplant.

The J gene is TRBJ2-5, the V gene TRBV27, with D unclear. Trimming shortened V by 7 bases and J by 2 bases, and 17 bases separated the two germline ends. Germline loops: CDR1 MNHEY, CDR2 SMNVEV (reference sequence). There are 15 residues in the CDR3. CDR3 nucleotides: TGTGCCAGCACCCCCTCTGGCAGGAGACAAGAGACCCAGTACTTC. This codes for CASTPSGRRQETQYF.

The CDR3 bases are TGTGCCAGCACCAACCGGGCTAGCGGATCAGATACGCAGTATTTT. Residues: CASTNRASGSDTQYF. The chain carries TRBV6-5 and TRBJ2-3; 7 nucleotides agree with TRBD2. Germline trimming cut 7 bases from V and 4 bases from J; bases unmatched to any gene: 11. The CDR3 totals 15 residues. Per germline, CDR1 MNHEY and CDR2 SVGAGI.

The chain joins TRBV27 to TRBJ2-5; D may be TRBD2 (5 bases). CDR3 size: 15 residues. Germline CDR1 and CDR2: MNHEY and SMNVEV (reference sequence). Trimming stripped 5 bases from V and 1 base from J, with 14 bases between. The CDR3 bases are TGTGCCAGCAGTCCCTGGGCGGGCCCCCAAGAGACCCAGTACTTC. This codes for CASSPWAGPQETQYF.

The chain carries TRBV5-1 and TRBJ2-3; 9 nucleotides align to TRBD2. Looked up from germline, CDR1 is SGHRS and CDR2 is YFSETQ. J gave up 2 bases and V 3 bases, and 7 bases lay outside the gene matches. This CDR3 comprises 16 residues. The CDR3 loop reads CASSYLAGDYTDTQYF. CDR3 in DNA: TGCGCCAGCAGCTATTTAGCGGGAGACTACACAGATACGCAGTATTTT.

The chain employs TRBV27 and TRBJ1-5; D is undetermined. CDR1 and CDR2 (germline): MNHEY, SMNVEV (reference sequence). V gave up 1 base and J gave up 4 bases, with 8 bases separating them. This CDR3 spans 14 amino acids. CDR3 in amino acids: CASSLYDGNQPQHF. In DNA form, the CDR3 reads TGTGCCAGCAGTTTATACGACGGGAATCAGCCCCAGCATTTT.

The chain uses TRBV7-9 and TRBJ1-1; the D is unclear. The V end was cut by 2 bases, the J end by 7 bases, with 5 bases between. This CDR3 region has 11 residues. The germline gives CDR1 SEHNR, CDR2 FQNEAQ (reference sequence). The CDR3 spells CASSLSIEAFF. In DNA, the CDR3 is TGTGCCAGCAGCTTATCCATTGAAGCTTTCTTT.

CDR3 sequence: CASSPLGVHSNTEAFF. CDR3 in DNA: TGCGCCAGCAGCCCCCTTGGGGTCCACTCGAACACTGAAGCTTTCTTT. The chain has TRBV4-1 and TRBJ1-1, with D unclear. The length of the CDR3 is 16 residues. V was trimmed by 4 bases and J by 1 base, leaving 16 bases between them. CDR1 and CDR2 (germline): MGHRA, YSYEKL.

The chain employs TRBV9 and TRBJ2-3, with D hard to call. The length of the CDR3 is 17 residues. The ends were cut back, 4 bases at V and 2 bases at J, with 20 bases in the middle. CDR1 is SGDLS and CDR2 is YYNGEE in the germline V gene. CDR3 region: CASSPGVGGFNTDTQYF. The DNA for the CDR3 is TGTGCCAGCAGCCCCGGTGTCGGCGGCTTCAACACAGATACGCAGTATTTT.

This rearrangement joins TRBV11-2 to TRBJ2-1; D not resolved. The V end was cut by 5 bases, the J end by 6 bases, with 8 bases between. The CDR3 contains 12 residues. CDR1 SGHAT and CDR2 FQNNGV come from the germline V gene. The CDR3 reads CASSHDSNEQFF. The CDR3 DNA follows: TGTGCCAGCAGCCACGACTCCAATGAGCAGTTCTTC.

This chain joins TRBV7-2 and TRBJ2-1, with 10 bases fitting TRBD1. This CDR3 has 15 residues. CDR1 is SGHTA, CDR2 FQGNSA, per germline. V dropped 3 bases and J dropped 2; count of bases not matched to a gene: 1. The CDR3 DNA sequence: TGTGCCAGCAGCTTTGGGACAGGGGCCTACAATGAGCAGTTCTTC. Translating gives CASSFGTGAYNEQFF. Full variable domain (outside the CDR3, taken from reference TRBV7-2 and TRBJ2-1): GAGVSQSPSNKVTEKGKDVELRCDPISGHTALYWYRQSLGQGLEFLIYFQGNSAPDKSGLPSDRFSAERTGGSVSTLTIQRTQQEDSAVYLCASSFGTGAYNEQFFGPGTRLTVL.

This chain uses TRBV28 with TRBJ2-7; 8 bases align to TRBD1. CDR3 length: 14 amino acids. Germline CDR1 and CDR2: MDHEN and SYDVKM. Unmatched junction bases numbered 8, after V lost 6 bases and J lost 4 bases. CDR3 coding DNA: TGTGCCAGCAGGTCAGGGACAGGATGGTACGAGCAGTACTTC. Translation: CASRSGTGWYEQYF.

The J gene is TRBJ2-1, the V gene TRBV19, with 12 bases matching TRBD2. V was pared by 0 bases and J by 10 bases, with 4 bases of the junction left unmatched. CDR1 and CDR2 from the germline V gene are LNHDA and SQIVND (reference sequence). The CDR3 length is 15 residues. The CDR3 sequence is CASSIETSGRNEQFF. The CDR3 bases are TGTGCCAGTAGTATAGAAACTAGCGGGAGGAACGAGCAGTTCTTC. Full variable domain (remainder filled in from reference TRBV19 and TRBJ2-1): DGGITQSPKYLFRKEGQNVTLSCEQNLNHDAMYWYRQDPGQGLRLIYYSQIVNDFQKGDIAEGYSVSREKKESFPLTVTSAQKNPTAFYLCASSIETSGRNEQFFGPGTRLTVL.

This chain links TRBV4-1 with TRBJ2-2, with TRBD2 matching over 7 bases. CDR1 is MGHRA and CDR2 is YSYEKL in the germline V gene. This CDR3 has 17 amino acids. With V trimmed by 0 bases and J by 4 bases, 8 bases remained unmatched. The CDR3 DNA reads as TGCGCCAGCAGCCAAGATTTGGGCACGGGGGGCACCGGGGAGCTGTTTTTT. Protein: CASSQDLGTGGTGELFF.

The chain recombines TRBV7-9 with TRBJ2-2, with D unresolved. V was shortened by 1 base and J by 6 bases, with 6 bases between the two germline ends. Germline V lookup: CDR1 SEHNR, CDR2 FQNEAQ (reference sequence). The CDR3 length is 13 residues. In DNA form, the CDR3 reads TGTGCCAGCAGCTTAGGGTCTCCCGGGGAGCTGTTTTTT. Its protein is CASSLGSPGELFF.

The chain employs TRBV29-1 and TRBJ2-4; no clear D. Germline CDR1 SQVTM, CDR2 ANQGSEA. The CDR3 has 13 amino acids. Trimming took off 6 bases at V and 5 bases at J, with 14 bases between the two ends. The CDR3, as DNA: TGCAGCGTCCAACCCAGAAACGAAAACATTCAGTACTTC. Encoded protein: CSVQPRNENIQYF.

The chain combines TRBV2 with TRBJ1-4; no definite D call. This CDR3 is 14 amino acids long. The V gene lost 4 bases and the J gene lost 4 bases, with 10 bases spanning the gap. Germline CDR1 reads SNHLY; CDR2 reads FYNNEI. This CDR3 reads CASSAGLYNEKLFF. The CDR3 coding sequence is TGTGCCAGCAGTGCCGGGCTCTATAATGAAAAACTGTTTTTT. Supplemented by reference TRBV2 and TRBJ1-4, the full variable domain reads EPEVTQTPSHQVTQMGQEVILRCVPISNHLYFYWYRQILGQKVEFLVSFYNNEISEKSEIFDDQFSVERPDGSNFTLKIRSTKLEDSAMYFCASSAGLYNEKLFFGSGTQLSVL.

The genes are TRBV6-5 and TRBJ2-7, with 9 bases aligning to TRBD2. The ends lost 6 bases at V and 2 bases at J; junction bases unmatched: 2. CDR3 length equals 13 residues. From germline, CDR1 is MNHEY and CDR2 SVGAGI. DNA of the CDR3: TGTGCCAGCAGCGTAGCGGGAGCCTACGAGCAGTACTTC. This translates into CASSVAGAYEQYF.

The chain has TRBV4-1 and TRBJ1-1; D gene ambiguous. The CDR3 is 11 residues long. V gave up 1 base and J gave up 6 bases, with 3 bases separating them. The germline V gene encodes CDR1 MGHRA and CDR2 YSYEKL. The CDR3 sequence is CASSQGSEAFF. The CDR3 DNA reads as TGCGCCAGCAGCCAAGGCTCTGAAGCTTTCTTT.

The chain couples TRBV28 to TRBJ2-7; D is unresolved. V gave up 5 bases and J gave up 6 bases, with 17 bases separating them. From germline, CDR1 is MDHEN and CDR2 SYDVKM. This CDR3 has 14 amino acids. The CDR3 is CASSLGLSSIEQYF. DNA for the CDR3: TGTGCCAGCAGTCTGGGCCTCTCCTCGATCGAGCAGTACTTC.

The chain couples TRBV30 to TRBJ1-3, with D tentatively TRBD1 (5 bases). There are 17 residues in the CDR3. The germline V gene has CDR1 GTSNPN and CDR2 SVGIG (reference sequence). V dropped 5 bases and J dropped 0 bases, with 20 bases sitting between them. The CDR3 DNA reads TGTGCCTGGGATGGGGCCCTGCGCGCGCACTCTGGAAACACCATATATTTT. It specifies CAWDGALRAHSGNTIYF.

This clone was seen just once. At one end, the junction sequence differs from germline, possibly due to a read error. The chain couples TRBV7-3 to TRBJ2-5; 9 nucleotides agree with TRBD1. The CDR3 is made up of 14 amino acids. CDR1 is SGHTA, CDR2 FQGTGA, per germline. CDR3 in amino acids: CASSLTGGGETQYF. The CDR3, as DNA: TGTGCCAGCAGCCTAACAGGGGGCGGAGAGACCCAGTACTTC.

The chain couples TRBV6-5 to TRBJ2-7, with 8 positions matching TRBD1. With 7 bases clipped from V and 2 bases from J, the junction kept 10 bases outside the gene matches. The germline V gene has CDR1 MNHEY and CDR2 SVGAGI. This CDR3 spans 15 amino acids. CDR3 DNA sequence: TGTGCCAGCACCTCACCCGGGACAGGAGCCTACGAGCAGTACTTC. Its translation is CASTSPGTGAYEQYF.

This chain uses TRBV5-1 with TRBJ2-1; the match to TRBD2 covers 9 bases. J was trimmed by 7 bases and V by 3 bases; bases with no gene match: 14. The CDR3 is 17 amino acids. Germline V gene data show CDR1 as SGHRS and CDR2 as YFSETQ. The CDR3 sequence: CASSSPFIAGDSNEQFF. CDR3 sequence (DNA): TGCGCCAGCAGCTCCCCCTTCATAGCGGGAGATAGTAATGAGCAGTTCTTC.

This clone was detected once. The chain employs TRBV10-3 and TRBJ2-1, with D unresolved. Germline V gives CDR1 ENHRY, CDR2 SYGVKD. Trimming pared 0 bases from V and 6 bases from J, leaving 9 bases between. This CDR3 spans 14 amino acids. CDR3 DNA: TGTGCCATCAGTGAGTCGCGGCTCCTCAATGAGCAGTTCTTC. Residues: CAISESRLLNEQFF.

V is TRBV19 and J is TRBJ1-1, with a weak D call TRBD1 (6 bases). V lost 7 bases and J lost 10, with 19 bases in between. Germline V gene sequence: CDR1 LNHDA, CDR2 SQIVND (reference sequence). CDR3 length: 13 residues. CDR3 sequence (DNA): TGTGCCAGTACCACCTCGGGGGGGGCGCGAGCTTTCTTT. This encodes CASTTSGGARAFF.

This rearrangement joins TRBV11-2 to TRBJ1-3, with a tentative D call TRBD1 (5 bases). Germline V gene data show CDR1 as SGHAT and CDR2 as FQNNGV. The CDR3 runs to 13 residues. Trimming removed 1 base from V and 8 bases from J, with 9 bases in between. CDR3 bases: TGTGCCAGCAGCTTAGGTCCGGGGGACACCATATATTTT. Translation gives CASSLGPGDTIYF.

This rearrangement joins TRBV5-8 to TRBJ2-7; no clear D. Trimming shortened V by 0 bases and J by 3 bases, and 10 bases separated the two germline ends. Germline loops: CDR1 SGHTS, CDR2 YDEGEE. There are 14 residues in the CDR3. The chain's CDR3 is CASSLALGGYEQYF. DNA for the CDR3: TGTGCCAGCAGCTTGGCTCTGGGCGGCTACGAGCAGTACTTC.

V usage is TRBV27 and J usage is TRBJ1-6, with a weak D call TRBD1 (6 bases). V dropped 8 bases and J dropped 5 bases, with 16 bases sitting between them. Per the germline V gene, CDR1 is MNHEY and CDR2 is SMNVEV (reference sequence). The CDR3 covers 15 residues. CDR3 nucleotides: TGTGCCAGCGTCCCGACAGGAGGTGATAATTCACCCCTCCACTTT. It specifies CASVPTGGDNSPLHF.

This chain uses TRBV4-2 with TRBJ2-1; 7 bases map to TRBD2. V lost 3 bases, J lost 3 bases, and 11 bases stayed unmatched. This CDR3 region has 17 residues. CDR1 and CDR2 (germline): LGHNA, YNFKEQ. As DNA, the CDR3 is TGTGCCAGCAGCCATCTCCCCTTCGGGACTAACTACAATGAGCAGTTCTTC. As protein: CASSHLPFGTNYNEQFF.

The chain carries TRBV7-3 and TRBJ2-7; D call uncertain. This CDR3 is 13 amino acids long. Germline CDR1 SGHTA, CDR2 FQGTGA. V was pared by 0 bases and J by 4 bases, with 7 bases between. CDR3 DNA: TGTGCCAGCAGCTTAACCTCCTCTTACGAGCAGTACTTC. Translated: CASSLTSSYEQYF. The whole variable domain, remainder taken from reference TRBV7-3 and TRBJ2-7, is GAGVSQTPSNKVTEKGKYVELRCDPISGHTALYWYRQSLGQGPEFLIYFQGTGAADDSGLPNDRFFAVRPEGSVSTLKIQRTERGDSAVYLCASSLTSSYEQYFGPGTRLTVT.